One sample yielded the 15 T cell receptor beta chains listed below, sequenced in a study of T cells in Graves' hyperthyroidism and ophthalmopathy. It was RNA transcripts that yielded the amplified TCR beta CDR3 regions. HTBI primers drove first-round RT-PCR of the TCR CDR3. Each CDR3 protein gets one entry after TCRdb re-called the multiplex PCR reads with MiXCR. The profile shows approximately 560,000 distinct CDR3 sequences, 40% to 55% of them singletons. The sample consisted of peripheral blood or thyroid tissue (not recorded which). The source of these receptors is a woman between 18 and 29 years old with Graves' hyperthyroidism.

This chain joins TRBV10-3 and TRBJ2-6, with D maybe TRBD2 (5 bases). The CDR3 sequence is 15 residues long. Germline CDR1 and CDR2: ENHRY and SYGVKD. Trimming stripped 0 bases from V and 11 bases from J, with 14 bases between. The CDR3 DNA reads TGTGCCATCAGTGAGTCGGGTCGCGGGTCCTACGTCCTGACTTTC. It translates to CAISESGRGSYVLTF.

This clonotype came up a few times. The chain uses TRBV10-3 and TRBJ1-5; 7 bases line up with TRBD1. The CDR3 runs 14 residues. V lost 10 bases and J lost 2; bases outside the gene matches: 8. CDR1 ENHRY and CDR2 SYGVKD come from the germline V gene. The chain's CDR3 is CASISQGGNQPQHF. The DNA of the CDR3 is TGTGCCAGCATCTCGCAGGGGGGCAATCAGCCCCAGCATTTT.

The chain carries TRBV10-3 and TRBJ2-7; 8 bases match TRBD1. The V segment lost 4 bases and the J segment 5 bases; nucleotides outside the gene matches: 7. This CDR3 comprises 14 residues. CDR1 and CDR2 from the germline V gene are ENHRY and SYGVKD. CDR3 nucleotides: TGTGCCATCAGTGCTCGGACAGGGATCCACGAGCAGTACTTC. This sequence encodes CAISARTGIHEQYF.

This chain connects TRBV5-1 to TRBJ2-7, with 7 bases fitting TRBD1. Per the germline V gene, CDR1 is SGHRS and CDR2 is YFSETQ. The CDR3 totals 15 residues. The V segment lost 0 bases and the J segment 2 bases; nucleotides outside the gene matches: 5. The CDR3 bases are TGCGCCAGCAGCTTGGTACCGGGACAGACCTACGAGCAGTACTTC. Amino acid sequence: CASSLVPGQTYEQYF.

As for this clonotype: A much larger clonotype is one base distant, so this may be a read error. The rearrangement uses TRBV7-9 and TRBJ1-5; 7 bases line up with TRBD1. This CDR3 is built from 14 residues. CDR1 and CDR2 (germline): SEHNR, FQNEAQ (reference sequence). The CDR3 nucleotides are TGTGCCAGCAGCATGGGACAGTTCAATCGGCCCCAGCATTTT. Its translation: CASSMGQFNRPQHF.

The chain uses TRBV24-1 and TRBJ2-2; tentatively, D is TRBD1 or TRBD2 (5 bases each). The length of the CDR3 is 15 residues. Trimming took off 5 bases at V and 3 bases at J, with 12 bases between the two ends. The V gene's germline CDR1 is KGHDR and CDR2 SFDVKD. The CDR3 spells CATSAPRDHTGELFF. Written as DNA, the CDR3 is TGTGCCACCAGTGCTCCCCGGGACCACACCGGGGAGCTGTTTTTT.

With respect to this clonotype: Given the absence of the conserved phenylalanine or tryptophan at the CDR3 end, a read error is likely. The DNA is omitted, as the CDR3 cannot be located on it reliably, and the CDR3 follows TCRdb's listing. This sequence joins TRBV7-2 and TRBJ1-1; the D call of TRBD1 is as the table states it, not checked on the DNA. Per germline, CDR1 SGHTA and CDR2 FQGNSA. The CDR3 comprises 8 residues, both ends counted. This CDR3 reads CASSQDRE.

This clonotype was observed many times. This chain connects TRBV2 to TRBJ1-2; TRBD1 matches 8 bases. V lost 0 bases and J lost 2; bases outside the gene matches: 5. This CDR3 comprises 16 residues. Germline CDR1 reads SNHLY; CDR2 reads FYNNEI. CDR3 sequence reads: CASSEAHGTGNYGYTF. The CDR3 DNA reads TGTGCCAGCAGTGAAGCGCACGGGACAGGAAACTATGGCTACACCTTC.

This clonotype was seen only a few times. The chain couples TRBV12-3 or TRBV12-4 to TRBJ1-5; no reliable D call. V lost 3 bases and J 6 bases, leaving 15 bases between the germline ends. The CDR3 spans 15 residues. In DNA form, the CDR3 reads TGTGCCAGCAGTTTCTCCCGTCCCGCCGGTCAGCCCCAGCATTTT. It yields the protein CASSFSRPAGQPQHF.

Comments on this clonotype: A much larger clone lies a single base off, so this may be a read error. The conserved closing phenylalanine or tryptophan is absent in this CDR3, likely reflecting a read error. The chain has TRBV10-2 and TRBJ1-2, with 10 positions matching TRBD1. Germline trimming cut 7 bases from V and 8 bases from J; bases unmatched to any gene: 7. CDR3 length equals 13 residues. The germline V gene encodes CDR1 WSHSY and CDR2 SAAADI. Here the CDR3 reads CASNRDRGQGYTL. The CDR3 DNA reads TGCGCCAGCAACAGGGACAGGGGACAGGGCTACACCCTC.

The rearrangement uses TRBV5-4 and TRBJ2-7; D is tentatively TRBD1 or TRBD2 (5 bases each). Trimming shortened V by 5 bases and J by 10 bases, and 13 bases separated the two germline ends. The length of the CDR3 is 11 residues. Germline CDR1 and CDR2: SGHNT and YYREEE (reference sequence). The CDR3 nucleotides are TGTGCCAGCAGTTACGAGGGGAACCAGTACTTC. Its translation is CASSYEGNQYF.

With respect to this clonotype: Possible read error: a much larger clone is one base away. The gene calls are TRBV7-3 and TRBJ2-5, with D possibly TRBD2 on 6 matching bases. Germline V gives CDR1 SGHTA, CDR2 FQGTGA. The V gene lost 5 bases and the J gene lost 5 bases, with 12 bases spanning the gap. The CDR3 runs 13 residues. CDR3 loop: CASSARRDETQYF. CDR3 DNA: TGTGCCAGCAGCGCGCGGAGGGATGAGACCCAGTACTTC.

This clonotype showed up many times. The chain joins TRBV7-3 to TRBJ1-5, with TRBD1 matching over 11 bases. Germline V gene lookup returns CDR1 SGHTA and CDR2 FQGTGA. The CDR3 is 16 amino acids. V dropped 0 bases and J dropped 5; count of bases not matched to a gene: 3. The CDR3 region has the DNA TGTGCCAGCAGCTTAACGGGACAGGGGGGCGATCAGCCCCAGCATTTT. Translating gives CASSLTGQGGDQPQHF.

This clonotype was observed a few times. The J gene is TRBJ2-5, the V gene TRBV7-2; TRBD1 or TRBD2 may be the D gene (5 bases each). Trimming took 1 base from V and 4 from J, leaving 13 bases between them. Per germline, CDR1 SGHTA and CDR2 FQGNSA. The CDR3 contains 15 residues. DNA of the CDR3: TGTGCCAGCAGCTTAGAGGGGCTCCGGGGAGAGACCCAGTACTTC. Translation: CASSLEGLRGETQYF.

The V gene is TRBV11-2, the J gene TRBJ1-1; the match to TRBD1 covers 8 bases. V gave up 8 bases and J gave up 5 bases; unmatched junction bases: 7. This CDR3 is built from 13 residues. Germline CDR1 is SGHAT and CDR2 is FQNNGV. The CDR3 region has the DNA TGTGCCAGCGGGACGCGGACAGGGACTGAAGCTTTCTTT. It specifies CASGTRTGTEAFF.